The TCR beta chain under discussion was sequenced for a study of response to subunit inactivated influenza vaccine (dated by TCRdb to 2017 to 2018). Regarding the complete study: Deep quantitative T cell receptor repertoire profiling was used in the study to track responses to a trivalent subunit inactivated influenza vaccine. Overall results and qualifications from the work: The authors suggested that each seasonal influenza vaccination may recruit only a limited number of new T cells.

The library was produced with RT-PCR. Data came from an Illumina HiSeq 2500. TCRdb reran the public reads through fastp at Q25 and MiXCR, keeping productive beta chains. Every entry covers one CDR3 protein and lists the most common genes and DNA from its rows. Counted in this sample were 450,000 to 600,000 distinct CDR3 sequences; 16% of them appeared once. Of the sample, approximately 3% is held by the ten largest clones. Measured from the cysteine to the phenylalanine, the CDR3 is 18 residues long. Only the CDR3 DNA is retained, 54 bases long and in frame from the first base. CDR1 and CDR2 were assigned from the germline V gene as MNHEY and SVGAGI. V loses 0 bases, J loses 2 bases, and the germline ends lie 20 bases apart. This clonotype occurred a few times. Its target antigen remains unknown. No clone much larger than this one lies a single base away; base qualities are absent.

The V and J genes are TRBV6-5 and TRBJ2-7, with TRBD1 tentatively as D gene (7 bases match). This receptor was obtained from a man aged 45 to 75 who received an inactivated influenza vaccine. Donor details come from another sample of the same person, matched by shared clones. The sequencing used CD4+ T cells sorted from PBMCs, collected 23 months after vaccination. The CDR3 protein sequence reads: CASSYSLSRGRNPYEQYF. The nucleotide sequence is TGTGCCAGCAGTTACTCCCTAAGCAGGGGGAGGAACCCCTACGAGCAGTACTTC.